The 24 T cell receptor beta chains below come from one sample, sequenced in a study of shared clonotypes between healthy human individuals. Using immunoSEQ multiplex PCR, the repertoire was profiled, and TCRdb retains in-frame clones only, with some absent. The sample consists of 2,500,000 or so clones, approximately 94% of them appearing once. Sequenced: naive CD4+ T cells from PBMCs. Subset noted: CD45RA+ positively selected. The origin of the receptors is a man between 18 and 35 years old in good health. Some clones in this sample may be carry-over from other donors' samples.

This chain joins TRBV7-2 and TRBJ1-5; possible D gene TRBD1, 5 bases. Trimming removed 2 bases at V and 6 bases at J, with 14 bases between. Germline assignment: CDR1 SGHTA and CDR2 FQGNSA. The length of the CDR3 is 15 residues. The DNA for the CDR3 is TGTGCCAGCAGCTTACTACAGGTTCCGGGTCAGCCCCAGCATTTT. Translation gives CASSLLQVPGQPQHF.

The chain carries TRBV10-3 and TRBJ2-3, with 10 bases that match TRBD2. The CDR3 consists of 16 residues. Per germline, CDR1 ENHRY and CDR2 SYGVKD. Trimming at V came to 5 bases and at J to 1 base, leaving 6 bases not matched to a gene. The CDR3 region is CAISSGRAGGTDTQYF. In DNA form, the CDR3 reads TGTGCCATCAGTAGCGGGAGGGCCGGGGGCACAGATACGCAGTATTTT.

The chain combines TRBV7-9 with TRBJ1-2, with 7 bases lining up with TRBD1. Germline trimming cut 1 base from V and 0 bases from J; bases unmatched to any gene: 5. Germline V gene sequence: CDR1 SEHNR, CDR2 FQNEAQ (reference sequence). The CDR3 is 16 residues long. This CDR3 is CASSLGAGTANYGYTF. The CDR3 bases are TGTGCCAGCAGCTTAGGGGCCGGGACAGCTAACTATGGCTACACCTTC.

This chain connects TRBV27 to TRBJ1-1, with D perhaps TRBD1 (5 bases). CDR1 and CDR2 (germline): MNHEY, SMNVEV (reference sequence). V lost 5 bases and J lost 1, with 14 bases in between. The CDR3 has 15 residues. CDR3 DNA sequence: TGTGCCAGCAGTCCCAATTGGCAGGGGAACACTGAAGCTTTCTTT. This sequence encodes CASSPNWQGNTEAFF.

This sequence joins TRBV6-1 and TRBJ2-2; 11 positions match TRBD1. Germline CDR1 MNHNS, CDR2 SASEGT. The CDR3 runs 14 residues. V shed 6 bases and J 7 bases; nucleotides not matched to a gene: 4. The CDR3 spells CASRGTGGVGELFF. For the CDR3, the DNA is TGTGCCAGCAGAGGGACAGGGGGAGTCGGGGAGCTGTTTTTT.

The CDR3 region is CASSFQGRNIRGYEQYF. For the CDR3, the DNA is TGTGCCAGCAGTTTTCAGGGCAGAAATATAAGGGGCTACGAGCAGTACTTC. V and J are TRBV28 and TRBJ2-7; weak D call: TRBD1 (5 bases). Trimming shortened V by 3 bases and J by 3 bases, and 21 bases separated the two germline ends. Germline-derived CDR1 and CDR2 are MDHEN and SYDVKM. The CDR3 runs 17 residues.

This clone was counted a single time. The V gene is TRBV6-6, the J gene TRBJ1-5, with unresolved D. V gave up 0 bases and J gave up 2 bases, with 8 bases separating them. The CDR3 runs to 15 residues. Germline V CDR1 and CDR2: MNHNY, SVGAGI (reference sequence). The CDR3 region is CASSYSGPGNQPQHF. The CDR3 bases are TGTGCCAGCAGTTACTCTGGGCCTGGCAATCAGCCCCAGCATTTT.

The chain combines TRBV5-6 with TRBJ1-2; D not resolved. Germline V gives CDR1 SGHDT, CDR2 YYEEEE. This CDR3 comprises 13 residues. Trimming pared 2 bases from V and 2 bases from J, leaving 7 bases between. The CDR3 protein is CASSFFLNYGYTF. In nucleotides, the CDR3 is TGTGCCAGCAGCTTCTTCCTGAACTATGGCTACACCTTC.

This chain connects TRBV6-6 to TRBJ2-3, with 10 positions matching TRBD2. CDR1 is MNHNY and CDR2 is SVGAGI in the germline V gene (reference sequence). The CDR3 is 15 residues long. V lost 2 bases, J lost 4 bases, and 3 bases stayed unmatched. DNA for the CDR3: TGTGCCAGCAGTTACGGGCTAGCGGGAGCAGATACGCAGTATTTT. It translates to CASSYGLAGADTQYF.

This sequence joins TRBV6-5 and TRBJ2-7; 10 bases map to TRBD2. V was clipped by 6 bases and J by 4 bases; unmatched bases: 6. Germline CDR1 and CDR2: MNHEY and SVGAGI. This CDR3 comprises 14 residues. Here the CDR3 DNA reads TGTGCCAGCAGCGAGCGGGAGGGCCGGTACGAGCAGTACTTC. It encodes CASSEREGRYEQYF.

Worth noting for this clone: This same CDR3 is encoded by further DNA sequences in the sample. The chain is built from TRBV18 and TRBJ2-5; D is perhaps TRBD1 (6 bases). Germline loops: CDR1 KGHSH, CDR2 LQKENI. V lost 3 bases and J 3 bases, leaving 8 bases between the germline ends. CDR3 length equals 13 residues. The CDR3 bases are TGTGCCAGCTCACCGGGGGCGGAAGAGACCCAGTACTTC. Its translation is CASSPGAEETQYF.

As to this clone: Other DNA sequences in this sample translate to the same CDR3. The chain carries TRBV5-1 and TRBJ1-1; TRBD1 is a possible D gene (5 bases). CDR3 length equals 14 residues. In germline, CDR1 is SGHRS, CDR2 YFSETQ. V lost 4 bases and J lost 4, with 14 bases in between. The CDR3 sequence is CASSLEGQGTEAFF. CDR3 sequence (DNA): TGCGCCAGCAGCCTAGAGGGGCAGGGCACTGAAGCTTTCTTT.

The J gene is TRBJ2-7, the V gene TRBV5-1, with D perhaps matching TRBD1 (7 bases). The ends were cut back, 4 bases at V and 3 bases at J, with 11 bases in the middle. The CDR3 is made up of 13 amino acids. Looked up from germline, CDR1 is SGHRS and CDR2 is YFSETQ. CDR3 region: CASSQGGGYEQYF. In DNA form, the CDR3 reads TGCGCCAGCAGCCAGGGGGGTGGCTACGAGCAGTACTTC.

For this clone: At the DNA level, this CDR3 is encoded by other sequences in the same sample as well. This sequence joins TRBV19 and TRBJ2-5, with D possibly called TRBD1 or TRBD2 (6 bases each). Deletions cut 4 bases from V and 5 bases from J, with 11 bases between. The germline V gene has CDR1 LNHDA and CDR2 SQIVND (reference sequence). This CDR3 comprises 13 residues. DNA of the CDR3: TGTGCCAGTAGTAGGAACGGGGGCGAGACCCAGTACTTC. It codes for CASSRNGGETQYF.

The CDR3 reads CASSHRSDRASNYGYTF. The CDR3 DNA reads TGTGCCAGCTCACACAGATCAGACAGAGCTTCTAACTATGGCTACACCTTC. The rearrangement links TRBV18 to TRBJ1-2, with D possibly TRBD1 on 5 matching bases. V dropped 4 bases and J dropped 0 bases, with 18 bases sitting between them. The CDR3 has 17 amino acids. From germline, CDR1 is KGHSH and CDR2 LQKENI.

The CDR3 here is CASSPPAASGPQETQYF. CDR3 DNA sequence: TGCGCCAGCAGCCCCCCCGCGGCTAGCGGGCCTCAAGAGACCCAGTACTTC. The V and J genes are TRBV5-1 and TRBJ2-5; 8 bases are shared with TRBD2. The germline CDR1 and CDR2 sequences are SGHRS and YFSETQ. The CDR3 runs 17 residues. With 4 bases clipped from V and 2 bases from J, the junction kept 13 bases outside the gene matches. Looking up the rest from reference TRBV5-1 and TRBJ2-5 gives the full variable domain: KAGVTQTPRYLIKTRGQQVTLSCSPISGHRSVSWYQQTPGQGLQFLFEYFSETQRNKGNFPGRFSGRQFSNSRSEMNVSTLELGDSALYLCASSPPAASGPQETQYFGPGTRLLVL.

CDR3 region: CASSSLGQGTDTQYF. DNA of the CDR3: TGTGCCAGCAGCTCTCTCGGACAGGGCACAGATACGCAGTATTTT. V gene TRBV7-3 combines with J gene TRBJ2-3; 7 nucleotides match TRBD1. Germline V gene sequence: CDR1 SGHTA, CDR2 FQGTGA. J gave up 1 base and V 4 bases, and 5 bases lay outside the gene matches. This CDR3 is 15 amino acids long.

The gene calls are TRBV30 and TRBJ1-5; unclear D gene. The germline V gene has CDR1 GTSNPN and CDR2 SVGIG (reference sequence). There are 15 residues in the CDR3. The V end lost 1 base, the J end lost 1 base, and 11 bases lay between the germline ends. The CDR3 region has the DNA TGTGCCTGGAGTGGTGCAGGCGCCAGCAATCAGCCCCAGCATTTT. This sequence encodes CAWSGAGASNQPQHF.

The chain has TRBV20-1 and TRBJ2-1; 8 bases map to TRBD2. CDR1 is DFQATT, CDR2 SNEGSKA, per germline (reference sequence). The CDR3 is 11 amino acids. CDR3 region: CIAGTGGEQFF. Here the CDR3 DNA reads TGCATAGCGGGAACTGGGGGCGAGCAGTTCTTC.

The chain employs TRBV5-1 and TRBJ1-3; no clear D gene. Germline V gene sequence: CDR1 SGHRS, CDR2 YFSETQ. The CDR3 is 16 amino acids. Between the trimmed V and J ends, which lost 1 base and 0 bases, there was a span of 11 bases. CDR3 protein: CASSLRGGPSGNTIYF. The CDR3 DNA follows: TGCGCCAGCAGCTTGCGCGGCGGACCCTCTGGAAACACCATATATTTT. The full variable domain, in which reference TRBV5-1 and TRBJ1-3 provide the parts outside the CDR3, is KAGVTQTPRYLIKTRGQQVTLSCSPISGHRSVSWYQQTPGQGLQFLFEYFSETQRNKGNFPGRFSGRQFSNSRSEMNVSTLELGDSALYLCASSLRGGPSGNTIYFGEGSWLTVV.

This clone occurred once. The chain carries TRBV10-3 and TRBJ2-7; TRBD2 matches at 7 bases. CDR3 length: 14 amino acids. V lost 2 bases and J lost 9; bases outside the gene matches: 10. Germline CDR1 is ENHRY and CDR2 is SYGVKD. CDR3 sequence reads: CAISEASGRAAQYF. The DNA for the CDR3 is TGTGCCATCAGTGAGGCCTCAGGGAGGGCAGCGCAGTACTTC.

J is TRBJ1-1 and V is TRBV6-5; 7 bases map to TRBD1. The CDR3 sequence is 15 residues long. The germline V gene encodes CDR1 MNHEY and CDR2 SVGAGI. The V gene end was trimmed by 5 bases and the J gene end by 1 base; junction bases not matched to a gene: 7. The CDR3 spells CASSHLGQPNTEAFF. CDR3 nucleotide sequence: TGTGCCAGCAGTCACCTGGGACAGCCGAACACTGAAGCTTTCTTT.

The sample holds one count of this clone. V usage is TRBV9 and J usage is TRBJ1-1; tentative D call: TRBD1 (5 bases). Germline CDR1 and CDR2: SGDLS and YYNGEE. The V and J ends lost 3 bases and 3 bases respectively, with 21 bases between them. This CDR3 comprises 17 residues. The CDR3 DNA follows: TGTGCCAGCAGCGCCACCGGGACCCCGGAAGGATACACTGAAGCTTTCTTT. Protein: CASSATGTPEGYTEAFF.

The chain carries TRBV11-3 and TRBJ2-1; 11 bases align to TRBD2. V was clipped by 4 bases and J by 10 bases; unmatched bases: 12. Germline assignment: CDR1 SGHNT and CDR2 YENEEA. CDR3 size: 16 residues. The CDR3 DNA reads TGTGCCAGCAGCTCTAGTATTAGCGGGAGGGCCGGGGAGCAGTTCTTC. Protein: CASSSSISGRAGEQFF.